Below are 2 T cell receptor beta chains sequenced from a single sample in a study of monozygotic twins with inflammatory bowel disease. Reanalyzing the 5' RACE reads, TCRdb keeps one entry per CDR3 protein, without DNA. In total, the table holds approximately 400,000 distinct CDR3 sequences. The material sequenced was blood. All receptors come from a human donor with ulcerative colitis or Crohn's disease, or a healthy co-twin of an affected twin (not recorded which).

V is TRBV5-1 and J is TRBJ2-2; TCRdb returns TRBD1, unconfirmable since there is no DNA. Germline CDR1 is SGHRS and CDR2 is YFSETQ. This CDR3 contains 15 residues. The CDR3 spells CASSLRDTNTGELFF.

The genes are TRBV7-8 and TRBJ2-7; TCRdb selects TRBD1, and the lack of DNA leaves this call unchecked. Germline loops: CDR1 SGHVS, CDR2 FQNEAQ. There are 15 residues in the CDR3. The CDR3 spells CASSSRGGHVYEQYF.